One sample yielded the 3 T cell receptor beta chains listed below, sequenced in a study of T cells expressing NK-cell markers. TCRdb reprocessed the 5' RACE reads and stores each CDR3 protein as one record, lacking DNA. In total, the table holds approximately 380,000 distinct CDR3 sequences. Sequenced: blood T cells: a sorted CD56 or NKG2C T cell subset, CD4+ or CD8+ T cells, or bulk PBMC T cells (not recorded which). Receptor source: a man aged 18-75 years in good health.

J is TRBJ2-5 and V is TRBV30; TCRdb picks TRBD2, but there is no DNA to check that call. This CDR3 has 17 amino acids. CDR1 and CDR2 (germline): GTSNPN, SVGIG (reference sequence). This CDR3 is CAWSVPSGLADTETQYF.

The V and J genes are TRBV7-8 and TRBJ2-1; TCRdb's D call of TRBD2 is untestable without DNA. From germline, CDR1 is SGHVS and CDR2 FQNEAQ. The CDR3 sequence is 16 residues long. The CDR3 spells CASSSPPSGYYNEQFF.

This chain links TRBV7-2 with TRBJ2-3; the TRBD2 assignment by TCRdb is unverifiable without DNA. The germline V gene encodes CDR1 SGHTA and CDR2 FQGNSA. The length of the CDR3 is 15 residues. CDR3 protein: CASSPRRGGRDTQYF.